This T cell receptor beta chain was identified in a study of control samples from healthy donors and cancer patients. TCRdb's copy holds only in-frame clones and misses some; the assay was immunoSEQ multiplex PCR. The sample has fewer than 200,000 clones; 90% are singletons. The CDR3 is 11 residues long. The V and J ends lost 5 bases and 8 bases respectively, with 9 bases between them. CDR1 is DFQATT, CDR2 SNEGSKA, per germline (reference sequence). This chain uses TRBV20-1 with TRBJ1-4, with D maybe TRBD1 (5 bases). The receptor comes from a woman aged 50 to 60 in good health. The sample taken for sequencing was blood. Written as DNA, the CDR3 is TGCAGTGCTGGGACGGAGGAAAAACTGTTTTTT. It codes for CSAGTEEKLFF.